The 5 T cell receptor beta chains given below trace back to one sample, sequenced in a study of T cells in Graves' hyperthyroidism and ophthalmopathy. Amplified regions were TCR beta CDR3 sequences from RNA transcripts. RT-PCR in the first round (using the HTBI primer set) targeted the TCR CDR3. MiXCR, applied by TCRdb to the multiplex PCR reads, yields one record per CDR3 protein. The sample consists of fewer than 450,000 distinct CDR3 sequences, approximately 17% of them appearing once. The sequenced material came from blood. Source of these receptors: a man aged 18 to 29 with Graves' ophthalmopathy.

This clonotype was counted at least ten times. This chain uses TRBV20-1 with TRBJ1-4; D is undetermined. The ends were cut back, 2 bases at V and 0 bases at J, with 7 bases in the middle. The CDR3 length is 14 residues. Germline V gives CDR1 DFQATT, CDR2 SNEGSKA (reference sequence). The CDR3 protein is CSARKGATNEKLFF. DNA of the CDR3: TGCAGTGCTAGAAAGGGAGCAACTAATGAAAAACTGTTTTTT.

The genes are TRBV15 and TRBJ2-4; unclear D gene. CDR3 length: 13 residues. Germline values: CDR1 LNHNV, CDR2 YYDKDF (reference sequence). V was clipped by 0 bases and J by 7 bases, with 7 bases between them. The CDR3, as DNA: TGTGCCACCAGCAGAGATAATTTGAACATTCAGTACTTC. The encoded protein is CATSRDNLNIQYF.

For the CDR3, the DNA is TGCGCCAGCAGCTTGCGGCAGGGGATAGAGCAGTACTTC. It codes for CASSLRQGIEQYF. This chain connects TRBV5-1 to TRBJ2-7, with D perhaps TRBD1 (6 bases). Germline V gene data show CDR1 as SGHRS and CDR2 as YFSETQ. The germline V and J ends were trimmed by 1 base and 7 bases, with 12 bases remaining between them. The CDR3 is 13 amino acids.

This clonotype showed up many times. The V call is TRBV27, the J call TRBJ2-7; TRBD2 matches at 9 bases. Germline CDR1 MNHEY, CDR2 SMNVEV (reference sequence). With 5 bases clipped from V and 2 bases from J, the junction kept 4 bases outside the gene matches. This CDR3 is built from 14 residues. CDR3 residues: CASSAAGGAYEQYF. The CDR3 DNA reads as TGTGCCAGCAGTGCAGCGGGGGGCGCCTACGAGCAGTACTTC.

A few counts support this clonotype. The chain joins TRBV9 to TRBJ1-1; D might be TRBD1 (6 bases). V was trimmed by 4 bases and J by 1 base, leaving 20 bases between them. The CDR3 has 17 residues. Germline V lookup: CDR1 SGDLS, CDR2 YYNGEE. The CDR3 sequence: CASSPGGQGGKNTEAFF. The CDR3 DNA follows: TGTGCCAGCAGCCCGGGGGGGCAGGGAGGGAAGAACACTGAAGCTTTCTTT. Complete variable domain (other parts from reference TRBV9 and TRBJ1-1): DSGVTQTPKHLITATGQRVTLRCSPRSGDLSVYWYQQSLDQGLQFLIQYYNGEERAKGNILERFSAQQFPDLHSELNLSSLELGDSALYFCASSPGGQGGKNTEAFFGQGTRLTVV.